One and the same sample provided the 26 T cell receptor beta chains below, sequenced in a study of blood T cell repertoires in COVID-19. Some clones are missing from TCRdb's copy, which holds only in-frame ones; the method was immunoSEQ multiplex PCR. The sample includes 200,000 or so clones, around 89% seen only once; the top ten take 2.5%. Sequenced material: PBMCs or T cells enriched from blood (not recorded which). The receptors originated from a woman between 40 and 50 years old with acute COVID-19.

The chain links TRBV9 to TRBJ1-6, with D perhaps matching TRBD1 (5 bases). The ends were cut back, 0 bases at V and 6 bases at J, with 7 bases in the middle. Germline assignment: CDR1 SGDLS and CDR2 YYNGEE. The CDR3 runs to 14 residues. CDR3 in amino acids: CASSVGQPNSPLHF. CDR3 sequence (DNA): TGTGCCAGCAGCGTAGGACAGCCTAATTCACCCCTCCACTTT.

The chain carries TRBV5-6 and TRBJ2-6; D is ambiguous. The germline V gene has CDR1 SGHDT and CDR2 YYEEEE. This CDR3 spans 13 amino acids. V lost 6 bases, J lost 1 base, and 5 bases lay in between. The CDR3 DNA reads as TGTGCCAGCACCGTATCTGGGGCCAACGTCCTGACTTTC. This sequence encodes CASTVSGANVLTF.

J is TRBJ1-1 and V is TRBV18; D call uncertain. This CDR3 is 16 amino acids long. The V gene lost 1 base and the J gene lost 0 bases, with 12 bases spanning the gap. Germline assignment: CDR1 KGHSH and CDR2 LQKENI. The CDR3 coding sequence is TGTGCCAGCTCACCACGACCCGGGGTCTTGAACACTGAAGCTTTCTTT. Its translation: CASSPRPGVLNTEAFF. Using reference TRBV18 and TRBJ1-1 for the parts outside the CDR3, the full variable domain is NAGVMQNPRHLVRRRGQEARLRCSPMKGHSHVYWYRQLPEEGLKFMVYLQKENIIDESGMPKERFSAEFPKEGPSILRIQQVVRGDSAAYFCASSPRPGVLNTEAFFGQGTRLTVV.

The J gene is TRBJ2-5, the V gene TRBV20-1; unclear D gene. The V gene's germline CDR1 is DFQATT and CDR2 SNEGSKA (reference sequence). V was clipped by 7 bases and J by 5 bases, with 11 bases between them. The CDR3 extends over 11 amino acids. DNA for the CDR3: TGCAGTGGTCGGCTCGGGGAGACCCAGTACTTC. It specifies CSGRLGETQYF.

The genes are TRBV7-8 and TRBJ2-5; 10 bases align to TRBD1. The germline V gene encodes CDR1 SGHVS and CDR2 FQNEAQ. V lost 3 bases, J lost 6 bases, and 13 bases stayed unmatched. The CDR3 has 17 residues. The CDR3 DNA sequence: TGTGCCAGCAGCTTGGGGGACAGGGGAACGAATTTTAAGACCCAGTACTTC. Translating gives CASSLGDRGTNFKTQYF. The variable domain in full, with the rest retrieved from reference TRBV7-8 and TRBJ2-5, is GAGVSQSPRYKVAKRGQDVALRCDPISGHVSLFWYQQALGQGPEFLTYFQNEAQLDKSGLPSDRFFAERPEGSVSTLKIQRTQQEDSAVYLCASSLGDRGTNFKTQYFGPGTRLLVL.

Notes on this clone: Different DNA sequences within this sample yield the same CDR3. The gene calls are TRBV3-1 (or the pseudogene TRBV3-2) and TRBJ2-5; 8 bases map to TRBD2. The germline CDR1 and CDR2 sequences are LGHDT and YNNKEL (reference sequence). V lost 4 bases, J lost 2 bases, and 3 bases stayed unmatched. The CDR3 is 14 amino acids. The CDR3 DNA reads as TGTGCCAGCAGCCTTCGGGGGGGGCAAGAGACCCAGTACTTC. Encoded protein: CASSLRGGQETQYF.

CDR3 nucleotides: TGTGCCAGTAGTATAGACGAGCTTACGCAGTATTTT. As protein: CASSIDELTQYF. The chain carries TRBV19 and TRBJ2-3; D ambiguous. This CDR3 spans 12 amino acids. V was pared by 0 bases and J by 8 bases, with 6 bases between. Germline V gives CDR1 LNHDA, CDR2 SQIVND (reference sequence).

The CDR3 here is CASSRHTGLNTGELFF. CDR3 nucleotide sequence: TGTGCCAGCAGTCGTCACACTGGGCTAAACACCGGGGAGCTGTTTTTT. V gene TRBV6-2 or TRBV6-3 combines with J gene TRBJ2-2; no firm D call. The V gene's germline CDR1 is MNHEY and CDR2 SVGEGT. This CDR3 has 16 amino acids. Deletions cut 5 bases from V and 2 bases from J, with 15 bases between.

This clone is a singleton in its sample. V is TRBV14 and J is TRBJ1-4; D is unresolved. The germline gives CDR1 SGHDN, CDR2 FVKESK. This CDR3 comprises 12 residues. Trimming stripped 4 bases from V and 7 bases from J, with 7 bases between. CDR3 sequence reads: CASSLGSEKLFF. CDR3 bases: TGTGCCAGCAGCCTAGGGAGTGAAAAACTGTTTTTT.

The rearrangement uses TRBV6-5 and TRBJ2-2, with 7 bases matching TRBD1. Germline V lookup: CDR1 MNHEY, CDR2 SVGAGI. The CDR3 is 14 residues long. With V trimmed by 5 bases and J by 5 bases, 5 bases remained unmatched. CDR3 region: CASSTYRGTGELFF. The CDR3 nucleotides are TGTGCCAGCAGTACGTACAGGGGAACCGGGGAGCTGTTTTTT.

This rearrangement joins TRBV7-6 to TRBJ2-1; 9 nucleotides align to TRBD2. The V gene end was trimmed by 5 bases and the J gene end by 10 bases; junction bases not matched to a gene: 12. This CDR3 contains 15 residues. Germline V CDR1 and CDR2: SGHVS, FNYEAQ. As DNA, the CDR3 is TGTGCCAGCAGCGACGGGACTAGCTTCATAGGAGAGCAGTTCTTC. This codes for CASSDGTSFIGEQFF. The full variable domain, rest sourced from reference TRBV7-6 and TRBJ2-1, is GAGVSQSPRYKVTKRGQDVALRCDPISGHVSLYWYRQALGQGPEFLTYFNYEAQQDKSGLPNDRFSAERPEGSISTLTIQRTEQRDSAMYRCASSDGTSFIGEQFFGPGTRLTVL.

The CDR3 is CASSPTGATDTQYF. The CDR3 DNA is TGTGCCAGCAGTCCGACAGGGGCGACAGATACGCAGTATTTT. J is TRBJ2-3 and V is TRBV2; 8 nucleotides match TRBD1. CDR1 and CDR2 (germline): SNHLY, FYNNEI. Germline trimming cut 5 bases from V and 3 bases from J; bases unmatched to any gene: 4. This CDR3 is built from 14 residues.

The chain combines TRBV6-5 with TRBJ1-1, with D unresolved. The V end was cut by 2 bases, the J end by 3 bases, with 16 bases between. Germline V lookup: CDR1 MNHEY, CDR2 SVGAGI. The CDR3 is 16 residues long. The CDR3 here is CASSYAGPAGYTEAFF. The DNA of the CDR3 is TGTGCCAGCAGTTACGCGGGTCCGGCTGGGTACACTGAAGCTTTCTTT.

This chain joins TRBV18 and TRBJ2-3; D possibly corresponds to TRBD2 (6 bases). Germline CDR1 reads KGHSH; CDR2 reads LQKENI. Between the trimmed V and J ends, which lost 6 bases and 3 bases, there was a span of 22 bases. The CDR3 has 17 amino acids. CDR3 amino acids: CASSGLLTSHGTDTQYF. The CDR3, as DNA: TGTGCCAGCTCGGGACTTTTAACCAGTCACGGGACAGATACGCAGTATTTT.

This chain uses TRBV11-3 with TRBJ1-2; D possibly corresponds to TRBD1 (6 bases). This CDR3 comprises 16 residues. Germline CDR1 is SGHNT and CDR2 is YENEEA. Between the trimmed V and J ends, which lost 4 bases and 8 bases, there was a span of 23 bases. CDR3 loop: CASSSSNRDTHWGYTF. CDR3 DNA: TGTGCCAGCAGCTCGTCGAACCGGGACACCCATTGGGGCTACACCTTC.

The CDR3 DNA reads as TGTGCCAGCAGCCCAGACAGGGGGCGGAACACTGAAGCTTTCTTT. This gives the protein CASSPDRGRNTEAFF. The rearrangement uses TRBV5-4 and TRBJ1-1; 10 bases line up with TRBD1. The CDR3 is 15 residues long. V lost 4 bases, J lost 1 base, and 4 bases stayed unmatched. Germline V CDR1 and CDR2: SGHNT, YYREEE (reference sequence).

The chain uses TRBV14 and TRBJ2-7; 10 bases are shared with TRBD1. Germline loops: CDR1 SGHDN, CDR2 FVKESK. The CDR3 length is 16 residues. Losses at the gene ends were 1 base for V and 2 bases for J; bases not matched to a gene: 5. This CDR3 is CASSQGTGTGAYEQYF. CDR3 DNA: TGTGCCAGCAGCCAAGGCACCGGGACAGGGGCCTACGAGCAGTACTTC.

This sequence joins TRBV9 and TRBJ1-3; D unresolved. The CDR3 loop spans 19 amino acids. Trimming stripped 0 bases from V and 1 base from J, with 20 bases between. Germline assignment: CDR1 SGDLS and CDR2 YYNGEE. CDR3 protein: CASSVVPGYRGGSGNTIYF. The DNA for the CDR3 is TGTGCCAGCAGCGTAGTTCCTGGGTATCGGGGAGGATCTGGAAACACCATATATTTT.

The V and J genes are TRBV6-5 and TRBJ1-2; perhaps TRBD1 as D (6 bases). With 2 bases removed from V and 4 bases from J, the gap between germline ends came to 17 bases. The CDR3 length is 16 residues. The germline V gene has CDR1 MNHEY and CDR2 SVGAGI. This CDR3 is CASSYTDRTFFYGYTF. The CDR3 DNA reads TGTGCCAGCAGTTACACCGACAGGACATTTTTCTATGGCTACACCTTC.

The chain uses TRBV7-2 and TRBJ2-7; D perhaps matches TRBD1 (5 bases). The CDR3 extends over 16 amino acids. The V gene's germline CDR1 is SGHTA and CDR2 FQGNSA. V shed 1 base and J shed 3 bases, with 16 bases lying between them. CDR3 in amino acids: CASSLVGQGTYYEQYF. CDR3 nucleotide sequence: TGTGCCAGCAGCTTAGTCGGTCAGGGAACCTACTACGAGCAGTACTTC.

The J gene is TRBJ1-1, the V gene TRBV2; D gene uncertain. CDR1 is SNHLY, CDR2 FYNNEI, per germline. V lost 8 bases to trimming and J lost 9 bases, with 13 bases between them. CDR3 length: 11 amino acids. This CDR3 reads CASPEGAKAFF. CDR3 in DNA: TGTGCCAGCCCCGAGGGAGCCAAAGCTTTCTTT. Drawing the rest from reference TRBV2 and TRBJ1-1, the complete variable domain is EPEVTQTPSHQVTQMGQEVILRCVPISNHLYFYWYRQILGQKVEFLVSFYNNEISEKSEIFDDQFSVERPDGSNFTLKIRSTKLEDSAMYFCASPEGAKAFFGQGTRLTVV.

This clone was counted once. V is TRBV3-1 (or the pseudogene TRBV3-2) and J is TRBJ2-7, with 10 bases lining up with TRBD2. Per germline, CDR1 LGHDT and CDR2 YNNKEL (reference sequence). V trimming: 8 bases; J trimming: 1 base; junction bases outside the gene matches: 5. The CDR3 has 14 amino acids. CDR3 coding DNA: TGTGCCAGCTCTTCTAGCGGGGGATCCTACGAGCAGTACGTC. Translating it yields CASSSSGGSYEQYV.

V gene TRBV7-2 combines with J gene TRBJ2-7; no reliable D call. The V end lost 1 base, the J end lost 5 bases, and 12 bases lay between the germline ends. Germline values: CDR1 SGHTA, CDR2 FQGNSA. The CDR3 has 14 residues. Written as DNA, the CDR3 is TGTGCCAGCAGCTTAGGAGCCAACCACGACGAGCAGTACGTC. Its translation: CASSLGANHDEQYV.

V usage is TRBV3-1 (or the pseudogene TRBV3-2) and J usage is TRBJ2-7; possibly TRBD2 for D (6 bases). The CDR3 spans 13 residues. Per the germline V gene, CDR1 is LGHDT and CDR2 is YNNKEL (reference sequence). Trimming stripped 2 bases from V and 9 bases from J, with 14 bases between. CDR3 DNA sequence: TGTGCCAGCAGCCAAATGACCGGGGGTAGGCAGTACTTC. This gives the protein CASSQMTGGRQYF.

The chain combines TRBV5-4 with TRBJ2-5; 8 bases align to TRBD2. This CDR3 has 14 residues. CDR1 and CDR2 from the germline V gene are SGHNT and YYREEE (reference sequence). The trim removed 1 base at V and 4 bases at J, leaving 3 bases unmatched. The CDR3 region is CASSLPGGGETQYF. In DNA, the CDR3 is TGTGCCAGCAGCTTGCCGGGGGGGGGAGAGACCCAGTACTTC.

The chain is built from TRBV5-6 and TRBJ1-2; D may be TRBD1 (6 bases). Trimming cost V 2 bases and J 6 bases, with 14 bases left between them. This CDR3 is built from 14 residues. Germline V CDR1 and CDR2: SGHDT, YYEEEE. The CDR3 spells CASSFGSGGHGYTF. The CDR3 nucleotides are TGTGCCAGCAGCTTTGGTTCGGGGGGCCATGGCTACACCTTC.